This is a list of T cell receptor beta chains from one sample in a study of blood T cell repertoires in COVID-19. This table comes from immunoSEQ multiplex PCR, and its TCRdb copy is limited to in-frame clones, with some not included. Of 200,000 or so clones listed, approximately 83% were seen once; the top ten hold less than 2.5%. Source material: peripheral blood. The receptors shown here come from a woman aged 55-69 years with acute or convalescent COVID-19. Both conserved end residues are part of each CDR3. Some rows mark clone size as missing; the rest say once, few, many or name a class of expanded clone.

CASSLVREYGYTF	TRBV11-2	NA	13
CASSYFDKSYNSPLHF	TRBV6-6	NA	16
CASSPSGLASVNEQFF	TRBV18	NA	16
CASSQIQGNYGYTF	TRBV18	NA	14
CASGRDNLYEQFF	TRBV2	NA	13
CATSDYVAGASTDTQYF	TRBV24-1	NA	17
CASSTDGTGVETQYF	TRBV7-6	NA	15
CSVAGLYGETQYF	TRBV29-1	NA	13
CASSEARGNTEAFF	TRBV28	NA	14
CASSMVGQGGSPLHF	TRBV19	few	15
CASSSGLAGGNSYEQYF	TRBV5-1	NA	17
CASSLLRGDGYTF	TRBV7-9	NA	13
CAIKEGQENSPLHF	TRBV10-3	NA	14
CASSLGPGTYNEQFF	TRBV5-6	NA	15
CASSLTPGEYNEQFF	TRBV27	NA	15
CASSPTGGVRAFF	TRBV13	few	13
CASSLLGMGEQYF	TRBV7-3	NA	13
CASSILGGYQPQHF	TRBV19	few	14
CASSFSRVTYEQYF	TRBV28	NA	14
CASNVAGLNNEQFF	TRBV2	NA	14
CASSRTRTSGEQYF	TRBV7-2	few	14
CASSPSKDGSYGYTF	TRBV5-1	NA	15
CASSELNPTADTQYF	TRBV27	once	15
CATTQSGTSYNEQFF	TRBV19	NA	15
CASSLVAREAFF	TRBV12-3/TRBV12-4	few	12
CASLDPGLAGGPVDEQFF	TRBV5-8	NA	18
CAWSALGQVNSPLHF	TRBV30	NA	15
CASSYRTVNTEAFF	TRBV6-6	NA	14
CASSLRTGPDIQYF	TRBV18	NA	14
CASSPEGQLYGYTF	TRBV3-1/TRBV3-2	NA	14
CASSPTPGLAGGDEQFF	TRBV4-2	NA	17
CASSQGQGPSYGYTF	TRBV7-8	few	15
CASSKTSGNNGYTF	TRBV28	NA	14
CASSALGQNNSPLHF	TRBV9	NA	15
CASSILAGATTDTQYF	TRBV19	NA	16
CASSPQMNTEAFF	TRBV18	NA	13
CASSQSASGTPPFF	TRBV14	NA	14
CASSNGQGQKLFF	TRBV28	NA	13
CAWTLGAGINTEAFF	TRBV30	NA	15
CASSLGQGANQPQHF	TRBV5-6	NA	15
CACRPAGRAASHEQFF	TRBV7-8	NA	16
CSVSVGQGTEAFF	TRBV29-1	NA	13
CASSLGQVADTQYF	TRBV5-1	NA	14
CAISGRVQETQYF	TRBV10-3	NA	13
CASSQGLANSYEQYF	TRBV4-2	few	15
CASTGDRPQHF	TRBV6-4	NA	11
CASSFSYNQPQHF	TRBV12-3/TRBV12-4	NA	13
CASSLDRQGLLFF	TRBV12-3/TRBV12-4	NA	13
CALSHLAGREQFF	TRBV10-1	NA	13
CASSPPAIEQFF	TRBV5-1	NA	12
CASRTDRAAYEQYF	TRBV6-5	NA	14
CSVAGQGPLHSGNTIYF	TRBV29-1	NA	17
CASGSLDRSEAFF	TRBV5-1	NA	13
CASRRHGTGELFF	TRBV28	NA	13
CASSPRQTYEQYF	TRBV18	NA	13
CASSENRDRATGELFF	TRBV27	NA	16
CASSQGHGYTF	TRBV3-1/TRBV3-2	NA	11
CASGLGQAPYEQYF	TRBV9	NA	14
CASSSTNTGGTEAFF	TRBV5-1	few	15